These T cell receptor beta chains were read from a single sample in a study of blood T cell repertoires in COVID-19. Assay: immunoSEQ multiplex PCR; the TCRdb copy retains only in-frame clones and omits some. Among about 140,000 clones, roughly 86% were seen once, and the ten largest hold more than 9%. Material for sequencing was peripheral blood. The receptors shown here come from a man aged 50 to 59 with active or convalescent COVID-19. CDR3s include the opening cysteine and the closing phenylalanine or tryptophan. The order of the fields is J gene, V gene, D gene, clone size, CDR3 protein, CDR3 DNA. D genes are given only for firm matches. Only some rows state a clone size, as once, few, many or a class for expanded clones.

j_gene: TRBJ2-5
v_gene: TRBV28
d_gene: TRBD2
abundance: NA
CDR3aa: CASSKKRELGGETQYF
CDR3nt: TGTGCCAGCAGTAAAAAGCGGGAGTTGGGAGGAGAGACCCAGTACTTC

j_gene: TRBJ2-1
v_gene: TRBV5-1
d_gene: NA
abundance: NA
CDR3aa: CASSLGAQDEQFF
CDR3nt: TGCGCCAGCAGCTTGGGTGCTCAGGATGAGCAGTTCTTC

j_gene: TRBJ2-7
v_gene: TRBV28
d_gene: NA
abundance: NA
CDR3aa: CASTRPGGSSYEQYF
CDR3nt: TGTGCCAGCACCCGGCCAGGGGGGAGCTCCTACGAGCAGTACTTC

j_gene: TRBJ2-5
v_gene: TRBV6-5
d_gene: NA
abundance: NA
CDR3aa: CASSTGLEETQYF
CDR3nt: TGTGCCAGCAGCACAGGGCTGGAAGAGACCCAGTACTTC

j_gene: TRBJ1-2
v_gene: TRBV14
d_gene: NA
abundance: NA
CDR3aa: CASSQESRVISYTF
CDR3nt: TGTGCCAGCAGCCAAGAATCCAGGGTCATCAGCTACACCTTC

j_gene: TRBJ2-7
v_gene: TRBV7-3
d_gene: TRBD1
abundance: NA
CDR3aa: CASSPTGAYEQYF
CDR3nt: TGTGCCAGCAGCCCGACAGGGGCCTACGAGCAGTACTTC

j_gene: TRBJ2-5
v_gene: TRBV12-3/TRBV12-4
d_gene: NA
abundance: NA
CDR3aa: CASKDRETQYF
CDR3nt: TGTGCCAGCAAAGACAGAGAGACCCAGTACTTC

j_gene: TRBJ1-6
v_gene: TRBV6-6
d_gene: TRBD1
abundance: NA
CDR3aa: CASRKGQGNNSPLHF
CDR3nt: TGTGCCAGCAGAAAAGGACAGGGCAATAATTCACCCCTCCACTTT

j_gene: TRBJ2-7
v_gene: TRBV28
d_gene: NA
abundance: NA
CDR3aa: CASSLQGMGEQYF
CDR3nt: TGTGCCAGCAGTTTACAGGGAATGGGGGAGCAGTACTTC

j_gene: TRBJ1-1
v_gene: TRBV19
d_gene: NA
abundance: NA
CDR3aa: CASSIGGANTEAFF
CDR3nt: TGTGCCAGTAGTATAGGTGGGGCGAACACTGAAGCTTTCTTT

j_gene: TRBJ2-2
v_gene: TRBV19
d_gene: TRBD2
abundance: NA
CDR3aa: CASRTSGSKTGELFF
CDR3nt: TGTGCCAGTAGGACTAGCGGGAGTAAGACCGGGGAGCTGTTTTTT

j_gene: TRBJ2-5
v_gene: TRBV14
d_gene: NA
abundance: NA
CDR3aa: CASSQAGTQYF
CDR3nt: TGTGCCAGCAGCCAAGCGGGGACCCAGTACTTC

j_gene: TRBJ2-1
v_gene: TRBV5-1
d_gene: NA
abundance: NA
CDR3aa: CASSFGAGVVEQFF
CDR3nt: TGCGCCAGCAGCTTTGGGGCAGGGGTCGTTGAGCAGTTCTTC

j_gene: TRBJ1-1
v_gene: TRBV10-3
d_gene: NA
abundance: NA
CDR3aa: CAISRGTEAFF
CDR3nt: TGTGCCATCAGCCGGGGCACTGAAGCTTTCTTT

j_gene: TRBJ1-2
v_gene: TRBV28
d_gene: TRBD1
abundance: NA
CDR3aa: CASSLGQKYGYTF
CDR3nt: TGTGCCAGCAGTTTGGGACAGAAATATGGCTACACCTTC

j_gene: TRBJ1-4
v_gene: TRBV7-9
d_gene: NA
abundance: NA
CDR3aa: CASSPAGGGEKLFF
CDR3nt: TGTGCCAGCAGCCCGGCGGGCGGGGGTGAAAAACTGTTTTTT

j_gene: TRBJ1-4
v_gene: TRBV4-2
d_gene: NA
abundance: NA
CDR3aa: CASSQDSYSGQGEKLFF
CDR3nt: TGTGCCAGCAGCCAAGACTCCTACAGTGGCCAGGGTGAAAAACTGTTTTTT

j_gene: TRBJ1-6
v_gene: TRBV4-1
d_gene: TRBD1
abundance: NA
CDR3aa: CASSQVAVARDSDNSPLHF
CDR3nt: TGCGCCAGCAGCCAAGTGGCCGTAGCACGGGACAGCGATAATTCACCCCTCCACTTT

j_gene: TRBJ1-4
v_gene: TRBV6-5
d_gene: NA
abundance: many
CDR3aa: CASRAGTTNEKLFF
CDR3nt: TGTGCCAGCAGAGCAGGGACAACTAATGAAAAACTGTTTTTT

j_gene: TRBJ2-2
v_gene: TRBV25-1
d_gene: NA
abundance: NA
CDR3aa: CASSYTGELFF
CDR3nt: TGTGCCAGCTCGTACACCGGGGAGCTGTTTTTT

j_gene: TRBJ1-5
v_gene: TRBV24-1
d_gene: NA
abundance: NA
CDR3aa: CATSDLNSYQPQHF
CDR3nt: TGTGCCACCAGTGATTTGAACAGCTATCAGCCCCAGCATTTT

j_gene: TRBJ2-1
v_gene: TRBV5-1
d_gene: TRBD1
abundance: NA
CDR3aa: CASSLGTGGMDEQFF
CDR3nt: TGCGCCAGCAGCTTGGGGACAGGGGGTATGGATGAGCAGTTCTTC

j_gene: TRBJ2-5
v_gene: TRBV12-3/TRBV12-4
d_gene: NA
abundance: NA
CDR3aa: CASSPSQETQYF
CDR3nt: TGTGCCAGCAGTCCCTCCCAAGAGACCCAGTACTTC

j_gene: TRBJ1-1
v_gene: TRBV19
d_gene: NA
abundance: NA
CDR3aa: CASSLSGNTEAFF
CDR3nt: TGTGCCAGTAGTCTAAGCGGAAACACTGAAGCTTTCTTT

j_gene: TRBJ1-3
v_gene: TRBV5-4
d_gene: TRBD1
abundance: NA
CDR3aa: CASSRGQAGAGNTIYF
CDR3nt: TGTGCCAGCAGCAGGGGACAGGCTGGTGCCGGAAACACCATATATTTT

j_gene: TRBJ2-7
v_gene: TRBV11-2
d_gene: TRBD2
abundance: NA
CDR3aa: CASSLDRSSGYEQYF
CDR3nt: TGTGCCAGCAGCTTAGATAGGTCTAGCGGTTACGAGCAGTACTTC

j_gene: TRBJ2-2
v_gene: TRBV19
d_gene: NA
abundance: NA
CDR3aa: CASSTRQAVTNTGELFF
CDR3nt: TGTGCCAGTAGTACCCGACAGGCGGTTACGAACACCGGGGAGCTGTTTTTT

j_gene: TRBJ1-4
v_gene: TRBV7-9
d_gene: NA
abundance: NA
CDR3aa: CASSWNSNEKLFF
CDR3nt: TGTGCCAGCTCCTGGAACAGTAATGAAAAACTGTTTTTT

j_gene: TRBJ2-7
v_gene: TRBV4-3
d_gene: TRBD2
abundance: NA
CDR3aa: CASSQGLDYEQYF
CDR3nt: TGCGCCAGCAGCCAGGGACTAGACTACGAGCAGTACTTC

j_gene: TRBJ2-3
v_gene: TRBV10-1
d_gene: TRBD1
abundance: NA
CDR3aa: CASSRTGAEDTQYF
CDR3nt: TGCGCCAGCAGCAGAACAGGGGCTGAAGATACGCAGTATTTT

j_gene: TRBJ1-1
v_gene: TRBV24-1
d_gene: TRBD1
abundance: NA
CDR3aa: CATSDSRQGRVSEAFF
CDR3nt: TGTGCCACCAGTGACTCCCGACAGGGTAGAGTTTCTGAAGCTTTCTTT

j_gene: TRBJ2-6
v_gene: TRBV28
d_gene: TRBD1
abundance: NA
CDR3aa: CASSRGQGAGSGANVLTF
CDR3nt: TGTGCCAGCAGTCGCGGACAGGGGGCGGGCTCTGGGGCCAACGTCCTGACTTTC

j_gene: TRBJ1-5
v_gene: TRBV5-1
d_gene: NA
abundance: NA
CDR3aa: CASSPGGGNGNQPQHF
CDR3nt: TGCGCCAGCAGCCCCGGGGGGGGGAACGGCAATCAGCCCCAGCATTTT

j_gene: TRBJ2-2
v_gene: TRBV5-4
d_gene: TRBD1
abundance: once
CDR3aa: CASSLGGQASNTGELFF
CDR3nt: TGTGCCAGCAGCTTGGGGGGACAGGCATCGAACACCGGGGAGCTGTTTTTT

j_gene: TRBJ1-2
v_gene: TRBV29-1
d_gene: NA
abundance: NA
CDR3aa: CSVGEQSYGYTF
CDR3nt: TGCAGCGTTGGCGAACAGTCTTATGGCTACACCTTC

j_gene: TRBJ2-7
v_gene: TRBV29-1
d_gene: NA
abundance: NA
CDR3aa: CSVARGDEQYF
CDR3nt: TGCAGCGTTGCCAGGGGAGACGAGCAGTACTTC

j_gene: TRBJ1-3
v_gene: TRBV5-1
d_gene: NA
abundance: NA
CDR3aa: CASSLHSPAVSGNTIYF
CDR3nt: TGCGCCAGCAGCTTGCATAGCCCCGCAGTCTCTGGAAACACCATATATTTT

j_gene: TRBJ1-2
v_gene: TRBV2
d_gene: TRBD1
abundance: NA
CDR3aa: CASSGDRGDNYGYTF
CDR3nt: TGTGCCAGCAGTGGAGACAGGGGAGATAACTATGGCTACACCTTC

j_gene: TRBJ1-5
v_gene: TRBV28
d_gene: TRBD1
abundance: NA
CDR3aa: CASSTGQGIQPQHF
CDR3nt: TGTGCCAGCAGCACCGGACAGGGGATTCAGCCCCAGCATTTT

j_gene: TRBJ2-1
v_gene: TRBV18
d_gene: TRBD2
abundance: few
CDR3aa: CASSPLTGGHEQFF
CDR3nt: TGTGCCAGCTCACCTCTCACGGGAGGGCATGAGCAGTTCTTC

j_gene: TRBJ2-2
v_gene: TRBV2
d_gene: NA
abundance: NA
CDR3aa: CASSERENTGELFF
CDR3nt: TGTGCCAGCAGTGAACGGGAGAACACCGGGGAGCTGTTTTTT